One sample yielded the 5 T cell receptor beta chains listed below, sequenced in a study of PD-1 blockade in classical Hodgkin lymphoma. Method: immunoSEQ multiplex PCR; TCRdb's copy keeps in-frame clones and lacks some. In the table there are just under 20,000 clones, more than 75% of which are singletons. Documented time point: cycle 4 day 1 (C4D1), after less than 7 weeks of nivolumab. Following autologous stem cell transplantation, relapse occurred in every patient, and exposure to brentuximab vedotin varied. Sequencing was performed on peripheral blood mononuclear cells (PBMCs), taken before the fourth cycle of nivolumab. These receptors all stem from a human donor with classical Hodgkin lymphoma.

V gene TRBV6-1 combines with J gene TRBJ2-1; D is possibly TRBD1 (6 bases). The CDR3 is 15 residues long. Germline V gene data show CDR1 as MNHNS and CDR2 as SASEGT. As DNA, the CDR3 is TGTGGGACATCCTTTGGGGGCGCGCCAGACAATGAGCAGTTCTTC. Amino acid sequence: CGTSFGGAPDNEQFF.

The chain is built from TRBV7-9 and TRBJ1-6; D call uncertain. Germline V gene lookup returns CDR1 SEHNR and CDR2 FQNEAQ (reference sequence). V was clipped by 4 bases and J by 7 bases, with 8 bases between them. This CDR3 spans 13 amino acids. This CDR3 reads CASSSALNSPLHF. The CDR3 DNA sequence: TGTGCCAGCAGCTCCGCGCTCAATTCACCCCTCCACTTT.

The V gene is TRBV19, the J gene TRBJ2-5; 7 bases align to TRBD2. Germline V gene data show CDR1 as LNHDA and CDR2 as SQIVND (reference sequence). J lost 1 base, V lost 6 bases, and 5 bases had no gene match. CDR3 length equals 14 residues. The CDR3 coding sequence is TGTGCCAGTAGCACATGGACTAGCCAAGAGACCCAGTACTTC. This gives the protein CASSTWTSQETQYF.

Of note for this clone: The junction differs from germline at one of its ends, possibly a read error. Other DNA sequences in this specimen translate into the identical CDR3. V and J are TRBV10-3 and TRBJ2-7; D remains unclear. Germline loops: CDR1 ENHRY, CDR2 SYGVKD. The CDR3 extends over 15 amino acids. CDR3 protein: CAISELGTESYEQYF. The DNA for the CDR3 is TGTGCCATCAGTGAGTTGGGCACAGAGTCCTACGAGCAATACTTC.

This clone was counted a few times. The chain uses TRBV6-5 and TRBJ1-5; perhaps TRBD1 as D (5 bases). The CDR3 runs to 14 residues. V dropped 6 bases and J dropped 4 bases, with 13 bases sitting between them. The germline gives CDR1 MNHEY, CDR2 SVGAGI. DNA for the CDR3: TGTGCCAGCAGCCGGGACGGAGGGAATCAGCCCCAGCATTTT. Translated, it gives CASSRDGGNQPQHF.